This TCR beta chain is from a study of T cells in Graves' hyperthyroidism and ophthalmopathy. In the case of this clonotype: Its antigen remains unknown.

Regarding the study as a whole: The model identified upcoming ophthalmopathy a median 6.5 months ahead of onset. Most thyroid clonotypes with frequency above 0.001 were detected in blood.

Germline lookup yields CDR1 LGHDT and CDR2 YNNKEL (reference sequence). V lost 0 bases and J 8 bases, leaving 10 bases between the germline ends. The CDR3 extends over 13 amino acids. RNA transcripts gave rise to amplified TCR beta CDR3 regions. A first-round RT-PCR of the TCR CDR3 used the HTBI primer set. TCRdb re-derived calls from the multiplex PCR reads in MiXCR, one entry per CDR3 protein. The sample lists about 250,000 distinct CDR3 sequences, approximately 14% seen once, with 30% to 35% in the top ten. Diagnostic assessment was based on clinical symptoms, serum thyroxine and TRAb, thyroid ultrasound and orbital computed tomography.

This sequence was found in a woman in her forties or fifties with Graves' hyperthyroidism that later progressed to Graves' ophthalmopathy. The V gene is TRBV3-1, the J gene TRBJ1-1; no definite D call. The sample was blood. CDR3 amino acids: CASSQDPDPEAFF. DNA of the CDR3: TGTGCCAGCAGCCAAGATCCGGACCCCGAAGCTTTCTTT.